The 25 T cell receptor beta chains presented below share a single source sample, sequenced in a study of vaccination and CD4 T cells after COVID-19. As for treatment: approximately 10-day PBMC culture with coronavirus spike peptide pools or control peptides (ViraFEST assay). These receptors' antigens are unknown. An Oncomine TCR Beta short-read assay was used to sequence the DNA from cultured CD4+ T cells. TCRdb called the PCR reads again in MiXCR, with one record for every CDR3 protein. The sample has under 20,000 distinct CDR3 sequences; 25% to 40% are singletons. Input material: cultured CD4+ T cells from blood. The receptors were gathered from a human donor with COVID-19.

This clonotype was picked up a small number of times. The rearrangement links TRBV7-2 to TRBJ2-7; D is unclear. This CDR3 contains 17 residues. Trimming cost V 1 base and J 0 bases, with 16 bases left between them. Per germline, CDR1 SGHTA and CDR2 FQGNSA. CDR3 region: CASSLGPISVSSYEQYF. CDR3 DNA: TGTGCCAGCAGCTTAGGCCCCATTTCGGTTAGCTCCTACGAGCAGTACTTC.

The CDR3 nucleotides read TGTGCCTCCGAGCAGTCACCAGAGGTAAACACAGATACGCAGTATTTT. Translating gives CASEQSPEVNTDTQYF. The chain carries TRBV10-3 and TRBJ2-3, with no clear D. CDR3 length: 16 residues. The V gene's germline CDR1 is ENHRY and CDR2 SYGVKD. Deletions cut 11 bases from V and 2 bases from J, with 23 bases between.

The V and J genes are TRBV20-1 and TRBJ1-4; no definite D call. The length of the CDR3 is 15 residues. CDR1 DFQATT and CDR2 SNEGSKA come from the germline V gene (reference sequence). Trimming pared 3 bases from V and 4 bases from J, leaving 15 bases between. CDR3 residues: CSASHSGLGNEKLFF. In DNA form, the CDR3 reads TGCAGTGCTAGTCATTCCGGGCTTGGTAATGAAAAACTGTTTTTT.

This clonotype was recorded a few times. The chain carries TRBV7-2 and TRBJ1-2, with TRBD1 matching over 7 bases. The germline CDR1 and CDR2 sequences are SGHTA and FQGNSA. J lost 2 bases, V lost 4 bases, and 10 bases had no gene match. This CDR3 is 16 amino acids long. CDR3 bases: TGTGCCAGCAGCTACACCGGGACAGAGTTAAACTATGGCTACACCTTC. Translation: CASSYTGTELNYGYTF. The full variable domain, rest sourced from reference TRBV7-2 and TRBJ1-2, is GAGVSQSPSNKVTEKGKDVELRCDPISGHTALYWYRQSLGQGLEFLIYFQGNSAPDKSGLPSDRFSAERTGGSVSTLTIQRTQQEDSAVYLCASSYTGTELNYGYTFGSGTRLTVV.

The chain carries TRBV12-3 or TRBV12-4 and TRBJ2-7; no reliable D call. V gave up 6 bases and J gave up 6 bases, with 18 bases separating them. The CDR3 is 14 residues long. CDR3 sequence reads: CASSPDPWVAEQYF. The CDR3 DNA reads as TGTGCCAGCAGCCCGGACCCCTGGGTGGCCGAGCAGTACTTC.

This chain uses TRBV10-3 with TRBJ2-7, with 13 bases aligning to TRBD2. CDR3 length equals 15 residues. Germline loops: CDR1 ENHRY, CDR2 SYGVKD. V dropped 3 bases and J dropped 7; count of bases not matched to a gene: 6. This chain's CDR3 is CAISETSGGAGEQYF. CDR3 coding DNA: TGTGCCATCAGTGAAACTAGCGGGGGGGCCGGAGAGCAGTACTTC.

CDR3 region: CASATVGNQPQHF. In DNA form, the CDR3 reads TGTGCCAGTGCGACGGTGGGCAATCAGCCCCAGCATTTT. The chain links TRBV19 to TRBJ1-5; no reliable D call. With 8 bases removed from V and 2 bases from J, the gap between germline ends came to 10 bases. From germline, CDR1 is LNHDA and CDR2 SQIVND (reference sequence). This CDR3 has 13 amino acids.

The chain couples TRBV6-4 to TRBJ1-1; 9 bases map to TRBD1. The length of the CDR3 is 14 residues. Unmatched junction bases numbered 4, after V lost 6 bases and J lost 2 bases. The germline CDR1 and CDR2 sequences are MRHNA and SNTAGT. The CDR3: CASRTGGGNTEAFF. Written as DNA, the CDR3 is TGTGCCAGCAGGACAGGGGGTGGAAACACTGAAGCTTTCTTT.

This clonotype was seen a handful of times. The genes are TRBV11-3 and TRBJ2-7; D unresolved. The germline CDR1 and CDR2 sequences are SGHNT and YENEEA. V lost 0 bases and J 2 bases, leaving 2 bases between the germline ends. CDR3 length equals 12 residues. The CDR3 protein is CASSLDPYEQYF. CDR3 bases: TGTGCCAGCAGCTTAGATCCCTACGAGCAGTACTTC.

This clonotype was recorded once. The genes are TRBV28 and TRBJ2-5, with no clear D. This CDR3 contains 11 residues. Trimming removed 4 bases from V and 5 bases from J, with 5 bases in between. Per the germline V gene, CDR1 is MDHEN and CDR2 is SYDVKM. The DNA for the CDR3 is TGTGCCAGCAGTTCCTGGGAGACCCAGTACTTC. Protein product: CASSSWETQYF. The variable domain in full, with the rest retrieved from reference TRBV28 and TRBJ2-5, is DVKVTQSSRYLVKRTGEKVFLECVQDMDHENMFWYRQDPGLGLRLIYFSYDVKMKEKGDIPEGYSVSREKKERFSLILESASTNQTSMYLCASSSWETQYFGPGTRLLVL.

V and J are TRBV7-2 and TRBJ1-4; D remains unclear. The CDR3 covers 15 residues. The ends were cut back, 2 bases at V and 5 bases at J, with 12 bases in the middle. Germline V gene sequence: CDR1 SGHTA, CDR2 FQGNSA. The CDR3 is CASSLLGKPNEKLFF. CDR3 in DNA: TGTGCCAGCAGCTTACTGGGAAAACCGAATGAAAAACTGTTTTTT.

This clonotype was found a few times. The chain combines TRBV6-1 with TRBJ2-7, with a weak D call TRBD2 (6 bases). The germline CDR1 and CDR2 sequences are MNHNS and SASEGT. This CDR3 contains 16 residues. The germline V and J ends were trimmed by 0 bases and 2 bases, with 14 bases remaining between them. CDR3 amino acids: CASSEAGGGSPYEQYF. In DNA, the CDR3 is TGTGCCAGCAGTGAAGCGGGAGGTGGAAGCCCCTACGAGCAGTACTTC.

This clonotype turned up a few times. The chain joins TRBV7-9 to TRBJ2-5; 8 bases align to TRBD1. Germline CDR1 reads SEHNR; CDR2 reads FQNEAQ (reference sequence). With V trimmed by 5 bases and J by 4 bases, 6 bases remained unmatched. CDR3 size: 14 residues. CDR3 DNA sequence: TGTGCCAGCAGCCCCGGACAGGGCCGAGAGACCCAGTACTTC. Residues: CASSPGQGRETQYF.

The V and J genes are TRBV7-9 and TRBJ2-7, with D unresolved. The CDR3 is 13 residues long. V lost 3 bases and J lost 2, with 8 bases in between. Germline-derived CDR1 and CDR2 are SEHNR and FQNEAQ (reference sequence). The CDR3, as DNA: TGTGCCAGCAGCTTCGACGGAACCTACGAGCAGTACTTC. Translated: CASSFDGTYEQYF.

This chain uses TRBV5-1 with TRBJ1-6; D gene ambiguous. Germline V gene data show CDR1 as SGHRS and CDR2 as YFSETQ. Trimming took 4 bases from V and 6 from J, leaving 8 bases between them. The CDR3 extends over 13 amino acids. CDR3 protein: CASSHGSNSPLHF. Written as DNA, the CDR3 is TGCGCCAGCAGCCACGGGAGTAATTCACCCCTCCACTTT. The variable domain in full, completed from reference TRBV5-1 and TRBJ1-6, reads KAGVTQTPRYLIKTRGQQVTLSCSPISGHRSVSWYQQTPGQGLQFLFEYFSETQRNKGNFPGRFSGRQFSNSRSEMNVSTLELGDSALYLCASSHGSNSPLHFGNGTRLTVT.

As DNA, the CDR3 is TGCAGTGCTTGGACTAGCGGGGGGCCCTCGCAGTTCTTC. Translation: CSAWTSGGPSQFF. This chain uses TRBV20-1 with TRBJ2-1; 14 positions agree with TRBD2. The CDR3 spans 13 residues. Germline V gene lookup returns CDR1 DFQATT and CDR2 SNEGSKA (reference sequence). V gave up 5 bases and J gave up 12 bases; unmatched junction bases: 6.

This chain connects TRBV7-9 to TRBJ1-2, with D hard to call. The V and J ends lost 5 bases and 5 bases respectively, with 21 bases between them. The CDR3 extends over 16 amino acids. Germline CDR1 and CDR2: SEHNR and FQNEAQ (reference sequence). The CDR3 protein is CASSIILPSRIYGYTF. For the CDR3, the DNA is TGTGCCAGCAGCATCATATTGCCGAGTCGGATTTATGGCTACACCTTC.

The rearrangement uses TRBV19 and TRBJ1-5; D possibly corresponds to TRBD1 (5 bases). This CDR3 spans 18 amino acids. V was cut by 3 bases and J by 0 bases, with 18 bases left in between. Germline values: CDR1 LNHDA, CDR2 SQIVND (reference sequence). As DNA, the CDR3 is TGTGCCAGTAGTATGGGATCCCGGGGGGGGTATAGCAATCAGCCCCAGCATTTT. Amino acids: CASSMGSRGGYSNQPQHF. The full variable domain, rest sourced from reference TRBV19 and TRBJ1-5, is DGGITQSPKYLFRKEGQNVTLSCEQNLNHDAMYWYRQDPGQGLRLIYYSQIVNDFQKGDIAEGYSVSREKKESFPLTVTSAQKNPTAFYLCASSMGSRGGYSNQPQHFGDGTRLSIL.

This chain joins TRBV20-1 and TRBJ1-5, with unresolved D. Per germline, CDR1 DFQATT and CDR2 SNEGSKA (reference sequence). This CDR3 is 13 amino acids long. The V end lost 1 base, the J end lost 8 bases, and 12 bases lay between the germline ends. CDR3 in amino acids: CSARVDGEKPQHF. CDR3 DNA: TGCAGTGCTAGAGTTGACGGCGAGAAGCCCCAGCATTTT.

This chain connects TRBV21-1 to TRBJ1-1; no check of the table's D call, TRBD1, against the DNA was made. TRBV21-1 is tagged as a pseudogene. The CDR3 length is 13 residues. The CDR3 protein is CASSKSCWDEAFF. CDR3 in DNA: TGTGCCAGCAGCAAAAGTTGCTGGGACGAAGCTTTCTTT.

This clonotype was detected a few times. The chain joins TRBV15 to TRBJ2-4, with TRBD1 matching over 7 bases. V lost 2 bases to trimming and J lost 8 bases; unmatched junction nucleotides: 6. The CDR3 runs 14 residues. The germline CDR1 and CDR2 sequences are LNHNV and YYDKDF (reference sequence). The CDR3 DNA sequence: TGTGCCACCAGCAGACGAGGGGGCGCTGACATTCAGTACTTC. Its translation is CATSRRGGADIQYF. Looking up the rest from reference TRBV15 and TRBJ2-4 gives the full variable domain: DAMVIQNPRYQVTQFGKPVTLSCSQTLNHNVMYWYQQKSSQAPKLLFHYYDKDFNNEADTPDNFQSRRPNTSFCFLDIRSPGLGDTAMYLCATSRRGGADIQYFGAGTRLSVL.

The chain is built from TRBV6-1 and TRBJ1-2; 9 bases align to TRBD1. Germline V gene sequence: CDR1 MNHNS, CDR2 SASEGT. This CDR3 has 15 amino acids. Unmatched junction bases numbered 12, after V lost 6 bases and J lost 7 bases. The CDR3 nucleotides read TGTGCCAGCAGGGAGGAGGGACAGGGAATTCGTGGCTACACCTTC. It is translated as CASREEGQGIRGYTF.

The sample holds a few counts of this clonotype. This chain links TRBV27 with TRBJ1-6, with D maybe TRBD1 (5 bases). Germline CDR1 MNHEY, CDR2 SMNVEV (reference sequence). V lost 5 bases to trimming and J lost 0 bases, with 20 bases between them. The CDR3 is 19 residues long. In DNA form, the CDR3 reads TGTGCCAGCAGTGCCCGTCTGGGGAGGGGCCTCTCCTATAATTCACCCCTCCACTTT. This gives the protein CASSARLGRGLSYNSPLHF.

The chain uses TRBV29-1 and TRBJ1-3; D unresolved. CDR1 and CDR2 (germline): SQVTM, ANQGSEA. V was shortened by 5 bases and J by 0 bases, with 11 bases between the two germline ends. The CDR3 runs to 14 residues. In DNA, the CDR3 is TGCAGCGTTAGAGACGGACTCTCTGGAAACACCATATATTTT. It is translated as CSVRDGLSGNTIYF.

V gene TRBV6-2 or TRBV6-3 combines with J gene TRBJ1-5, with 7 bases lining up with TRBD1. This CDR3 comprises 17 residues. Trimming cost V 8 bases and J 6 bases; bases outside gene matches: 19. CDR1 is MNHEY and CDR2 is SVGEGT in the germline V gene. CDR3 sequence (DNA): TGTGCCAGCCGACGGTCTCGAGAAGGGGGCTTTGGTCAGCCCCAGCATTTT. This sequence encodes CASRRSREGGFGQPQHF.